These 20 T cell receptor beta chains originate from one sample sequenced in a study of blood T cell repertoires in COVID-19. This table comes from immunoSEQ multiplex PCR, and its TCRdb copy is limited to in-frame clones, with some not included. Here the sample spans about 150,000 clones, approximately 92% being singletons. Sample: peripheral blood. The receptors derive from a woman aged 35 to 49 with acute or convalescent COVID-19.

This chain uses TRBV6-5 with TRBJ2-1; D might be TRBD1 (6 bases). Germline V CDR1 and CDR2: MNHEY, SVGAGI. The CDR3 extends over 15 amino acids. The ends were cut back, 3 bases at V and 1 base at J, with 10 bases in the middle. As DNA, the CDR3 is TGTGCCAGCAGTTATACAGGGTCGTCCTACAATGAGCAGTTCTTC. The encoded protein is CASSYTGSSYNEQFF.

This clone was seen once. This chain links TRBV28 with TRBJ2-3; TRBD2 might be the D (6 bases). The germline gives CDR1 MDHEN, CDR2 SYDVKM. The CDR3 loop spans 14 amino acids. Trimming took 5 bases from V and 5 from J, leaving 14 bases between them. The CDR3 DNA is TGTGCCAGCAGTGACCCGGGAGAGTTAGATACGCAGTATTTT. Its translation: CASSDPGELDTQYF.

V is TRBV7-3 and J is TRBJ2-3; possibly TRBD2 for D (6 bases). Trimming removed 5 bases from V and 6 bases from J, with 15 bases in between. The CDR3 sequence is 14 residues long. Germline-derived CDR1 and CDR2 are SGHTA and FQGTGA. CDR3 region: CASSRDSWRDTQYF. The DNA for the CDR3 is TGTGCCAGCAGCCGGGACTCTTGGAGGGATACGCAGTATTTT.

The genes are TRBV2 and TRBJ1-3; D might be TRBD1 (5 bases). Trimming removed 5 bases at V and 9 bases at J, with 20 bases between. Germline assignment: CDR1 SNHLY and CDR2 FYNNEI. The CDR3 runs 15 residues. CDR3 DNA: TGTGCCAGCAGTAAGGACACGCCACAAATTGGCACCATATATTTT. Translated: CASSKDTPQIGTIYF.

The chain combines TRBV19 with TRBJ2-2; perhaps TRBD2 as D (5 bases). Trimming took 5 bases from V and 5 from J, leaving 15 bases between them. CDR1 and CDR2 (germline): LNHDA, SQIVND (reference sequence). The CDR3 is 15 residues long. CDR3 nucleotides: TGTGCCAGTAGTGAGGGAGATGGCAGGACCGGGGAGCTGTTTTTT. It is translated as CASSEGDGRTGELFF.

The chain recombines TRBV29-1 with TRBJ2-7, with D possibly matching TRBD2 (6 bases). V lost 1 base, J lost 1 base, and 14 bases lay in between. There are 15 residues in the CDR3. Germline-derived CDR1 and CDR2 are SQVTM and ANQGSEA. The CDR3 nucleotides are TGCAGCGTTGAAGGCGGGGCTCTGAATTCCTACGAGCAGTACTTC. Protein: CSVEGGALNSYEQYF.

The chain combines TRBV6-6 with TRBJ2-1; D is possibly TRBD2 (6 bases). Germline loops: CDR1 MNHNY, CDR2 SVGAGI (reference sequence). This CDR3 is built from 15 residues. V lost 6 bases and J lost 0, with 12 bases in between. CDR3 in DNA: TGTGCCAGCAGCTTAGCGGCCTCCTCCTACAATGAGCAGTTCTTC. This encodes CASSLAASSYNEQFF.

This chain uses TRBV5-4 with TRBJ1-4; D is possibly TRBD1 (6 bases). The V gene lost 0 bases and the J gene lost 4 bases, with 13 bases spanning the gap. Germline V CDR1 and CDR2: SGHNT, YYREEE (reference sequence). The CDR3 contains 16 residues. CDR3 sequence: CASSLERGGLNEKLFF. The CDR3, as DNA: TGTGCCAGCAGCTTGGAGAGGGGGGGCCTTAATGAAAAACTGTTTTTT.

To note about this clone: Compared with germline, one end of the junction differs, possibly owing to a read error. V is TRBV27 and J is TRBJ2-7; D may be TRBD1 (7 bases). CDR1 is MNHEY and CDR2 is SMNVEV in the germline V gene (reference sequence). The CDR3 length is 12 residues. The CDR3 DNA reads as TGTGCCAGCAGTTTCCCGACAGGGAGGATTCACTTC. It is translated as CASSFPTGRIHF.

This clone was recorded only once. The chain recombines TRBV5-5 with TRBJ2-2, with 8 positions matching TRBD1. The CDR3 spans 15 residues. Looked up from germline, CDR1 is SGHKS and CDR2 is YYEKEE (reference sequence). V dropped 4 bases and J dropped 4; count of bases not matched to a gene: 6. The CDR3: CASSLGQVSTGELFF. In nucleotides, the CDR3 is TGTGCCAGCAGCCTGGGACAGGTCAGCACCGGGGAGCTGTTTTTT. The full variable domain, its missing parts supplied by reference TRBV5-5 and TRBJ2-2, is DAGVTQSPTHLIKTRGQQVTLRCSPISGHKSVSWYQQVLGQGPQFIFQYYEKEERGRGNFPDRFSARQFPNYSSELNVNALLLGDSALYLCASSLGQVSTGELFFGEGSRLTVL.

The CDR3 protein is CASSLSTGPRRSAEAFF. The CDR3 nucleotides read TGTGCCAGCAGTTTGTCGACCGGGCCTCGGAGGAGTGCTGAAGCTTTCTTT. The V call is TRBV28, the J call TRBJ1-1; D gene ambiguous. The CDR3 consists of 17 residues. The germline V gene encodes CDR1 MDHEN and CDR2 SYDVKM. Trimming left V 3 bases short and J 6 bases short, with 23 bases between. Drawing the rest from reference TRBV28 and TRBJ1-1, the complete variable domain is DVKVTQSSRYLVKRTGEKVFLECVQDMDHENMFWYRQDPGLGLRLIYFSYDVKMKEKGDIPEGYSVSREKKERFSLILESASTNQTSMYLCASSLSTGPRRSAEAFFGQGTRLTVV.

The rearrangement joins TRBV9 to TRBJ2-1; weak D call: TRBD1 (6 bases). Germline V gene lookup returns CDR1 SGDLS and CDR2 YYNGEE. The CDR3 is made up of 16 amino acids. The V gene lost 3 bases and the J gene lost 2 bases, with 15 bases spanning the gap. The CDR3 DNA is TGTGCCAGCAGCGCCCAGCAGGGGAATACCTACAATGAGCAGTTCTTC. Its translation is CASSAQQGNTYNEQFF.

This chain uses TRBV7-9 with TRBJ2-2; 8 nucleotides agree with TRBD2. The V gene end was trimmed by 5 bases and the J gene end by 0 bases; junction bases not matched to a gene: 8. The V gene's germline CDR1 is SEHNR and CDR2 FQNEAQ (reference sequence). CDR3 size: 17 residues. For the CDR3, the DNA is TGTGCCAGCAGCAGAACTAGCGGAGCTGCGAACACCGGGGAGCTGTTTTTT. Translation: CASSRTSGAANTGELFF. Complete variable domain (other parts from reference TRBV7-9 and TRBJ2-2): DTGVSQNPRHKITKRGQNVTFRCDPISEHNRLYWYRQTLGQGPEFLTYFQNEAQLEKSRLLSDRFSAERPKGSFSTLEIQRTEQGDSAMYLCASSRTSGAANTGELFFGEGSRLTVL.

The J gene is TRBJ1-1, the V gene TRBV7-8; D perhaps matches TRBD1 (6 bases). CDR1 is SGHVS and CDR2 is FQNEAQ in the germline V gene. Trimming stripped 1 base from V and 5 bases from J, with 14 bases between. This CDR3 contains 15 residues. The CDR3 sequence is CASSLVGGRWTEAFF. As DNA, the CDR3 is TGTGCCAGCAGCTTAGTCGGGGGGCGATGGACTGAAGCTTTCTTT.

In DNA form, the CDR3 reads TGTGCCAGCAGCAGGGGACAATTAACCCTCGATACGCAGTATTTT. It translates to CASSRGQLTLDTQYF. The rearrangement joins TRBV5-8 to TRBJ2-3, with D possibly matching TRBD1 (6 bases). The CDR3 length is 15 residues. Trimming took off 4 bases at V and 6 bases at J, with 18 bases between the two ends. The germline gives CDR1 SGHTS, CDR2 YDEGEE.

CDR3 sequence reads: CASSLRTGGSYGYTF. Here the CDR3 DNA reads TGTGCCAGCTCACTTCGGACAGGGGGTTCCTATGGCTACACCTTC. The gene calls are TRBV18 and TRBJ1-2; 10 bases agree with TRBD1. Trimming took 4 bases from V and 4 from J; bases not matched to a gene: 6. The CDR3 runs 15 residues. The germline V gene encodes CDR1 KGHSH and CDR2 LQKENI.

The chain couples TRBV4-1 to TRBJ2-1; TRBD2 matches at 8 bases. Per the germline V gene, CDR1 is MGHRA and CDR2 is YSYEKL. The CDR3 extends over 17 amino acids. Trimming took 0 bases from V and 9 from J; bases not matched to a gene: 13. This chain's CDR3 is CASSQDAGLATNSEQFF. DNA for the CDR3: TGCGCCAGCAGCCAAGATGCAGGACTAGCAACGAACAGTGAGCAGTTCTTC.

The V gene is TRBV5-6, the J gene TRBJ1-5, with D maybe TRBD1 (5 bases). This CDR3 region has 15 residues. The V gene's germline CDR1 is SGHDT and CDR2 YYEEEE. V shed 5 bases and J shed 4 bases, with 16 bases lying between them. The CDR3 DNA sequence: TGTGCCAGCAGTTCTAGTCTGGGGGGTAATCAGCCCCAGCATTTT. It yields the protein CASSSSLGGNQPQHF. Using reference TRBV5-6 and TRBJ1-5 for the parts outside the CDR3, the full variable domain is DAGVTQSPTHLIKTRGQQVTLRCSPKSGHDTVSWYQQALGQGPQFIFQYYEEEERQRGNFPDRFSGHQFPNYSSELNVNALLLGDSALYLCASSSSLGGNQPQHFGDGTRLSIL.

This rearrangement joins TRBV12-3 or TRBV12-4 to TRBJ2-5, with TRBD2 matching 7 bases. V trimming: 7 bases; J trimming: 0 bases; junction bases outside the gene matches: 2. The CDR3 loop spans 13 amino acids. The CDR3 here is CASTRGNQETQYF. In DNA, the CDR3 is TGTGCCAGCACGCGGGGGAACCAAGAGACCCAGTACTTC.

The CDR3 loop reads CAISQGQGASNQPQHF. The CDR3 DNA is TGTGCCATCAGTCAAGGACAGGGGGCAAGCAATCAGCCCCAGCATTTT. V is TRBV10-3 and J is TRBJ1-5; 11 nucleotides match TRBD1. V shed 5 bases, J shed 1 base, and the junction held 4 bases outside the gene matches. The length of the CDR3 is 16 residues. Germline CDR1 ENHRY, CDR2 SYGVKD.